The clone carrying this T cell receptor (beta chain) was seen many times. Antigen specificity is unknown. TCR beta CDR3 regions were amplified from RNA transcripts. TCR CDR3 regions were first amplified by RT-PCR with HTBI primers. MiXCR, run by TCRdb on the multiplex PCR reads, gives a single entry per CDR3 protein. The table shows hundreds of thousands of distinct CDR3 sequences, with more than 45% occurring only once. The source of the sample is a study of T cells in Graves' hyperthyroidism and ophthalmopathy. Diagnosis rested on symptoms, serum thyroxine and TRAb, thyroid ultrasound, and orbital computed tomography. Study-wide results and limits: Most thyroid clonotypes expanded above 0.001 appeared in blood too.

The germline V gene has CDR1 SQVTM and CDR2 ANQGSEA. The V end lost 6 bases, the J end lost 1 base, and 12 bases lay between the germline ends. This CDR3 contains 13 residues. The rearrangement uses TRBV29-1 and TRBJ1-1; no clear D. The receptor's source is a woman aged 18-29 years with Graves' hyperthyroidism. Sample: peripheral blood or thyroid tissue (not recorded which). CDR3 nucleotides: TGCAGCGTGGGAGGGCCCCAGAACACTGAAGCTTTCTTT. This translates into CSVGGPQNTEAFF. The complete variable domain, with remaining parts taken from reference TRBV29-1 and TRBJ1-1, reads SAVISQKPSRDICQRGTSLTIQCQVDSQVTMMFWYRQQPGQSLTLIATANQGSEATYESGFVIDKFPISRPNLTFSTLTVSNMSPEDSSIYLCSVGGPQNTEAFFGQGTRLTVV.